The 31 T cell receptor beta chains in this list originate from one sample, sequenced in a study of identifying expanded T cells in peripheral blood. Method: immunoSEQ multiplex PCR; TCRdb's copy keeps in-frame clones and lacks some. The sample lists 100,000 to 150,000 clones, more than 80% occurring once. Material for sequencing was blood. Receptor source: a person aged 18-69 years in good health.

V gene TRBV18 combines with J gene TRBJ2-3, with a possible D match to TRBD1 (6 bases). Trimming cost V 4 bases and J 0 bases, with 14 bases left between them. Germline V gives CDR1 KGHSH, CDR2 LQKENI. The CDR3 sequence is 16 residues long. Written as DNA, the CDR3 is TGTGCCAGCTCACGACAGACAGGTCCTAGCACAGATACGCAGTATTTT. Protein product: CASSRQTGPSTDTQYF.

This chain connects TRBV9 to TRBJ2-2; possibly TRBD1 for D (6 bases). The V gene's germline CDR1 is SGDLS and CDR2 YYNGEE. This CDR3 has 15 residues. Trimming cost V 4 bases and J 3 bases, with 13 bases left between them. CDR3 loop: CASSPPDRYTGELFF. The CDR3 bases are TGTGCCAGCAGCCCCCCCGACAGGTACACCGGGGAGCTGTTTTTT.

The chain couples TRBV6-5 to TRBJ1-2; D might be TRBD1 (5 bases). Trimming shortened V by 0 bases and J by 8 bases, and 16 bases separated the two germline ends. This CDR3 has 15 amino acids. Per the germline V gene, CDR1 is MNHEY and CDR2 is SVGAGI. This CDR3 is CASSYSRPGIYGYTF. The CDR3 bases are TGTGCCAGCAGTTACTCGCGTCCAGGGATCTACGGCTACACCTTC.

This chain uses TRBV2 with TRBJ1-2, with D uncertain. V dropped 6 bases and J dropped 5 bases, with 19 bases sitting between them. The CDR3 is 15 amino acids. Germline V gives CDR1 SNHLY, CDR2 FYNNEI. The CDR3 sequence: CASRGTDGPFYGYTF. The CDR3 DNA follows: TGTGCCAGCAGGGGCACAGACGGACCTTTTTATGGCTACACCTTC. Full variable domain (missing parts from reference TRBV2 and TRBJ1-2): EPEVTQTPSHQVTQMGQEVILRCVPISNHLYFYWYRQILGQKVEFLVSFYNNEISEKSEIFDDQFSVERPDGSNFTLKIRSTKLEDSAMYFCASRGTDGPFYGYTFGSGTRLTVV.

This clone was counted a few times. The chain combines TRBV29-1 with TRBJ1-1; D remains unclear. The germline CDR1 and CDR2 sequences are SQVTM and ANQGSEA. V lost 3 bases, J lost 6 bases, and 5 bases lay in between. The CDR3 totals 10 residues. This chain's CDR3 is CSVDEAEAFF. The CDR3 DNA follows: TGCAGCGTTGATGAAGCTGAAGCTTTCTTT.

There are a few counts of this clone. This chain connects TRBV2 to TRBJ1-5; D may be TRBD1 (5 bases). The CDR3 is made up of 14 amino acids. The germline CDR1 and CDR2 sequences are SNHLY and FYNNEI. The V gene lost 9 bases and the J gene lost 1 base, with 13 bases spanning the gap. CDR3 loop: CASRTGTSNQPQHF. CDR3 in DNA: TGTGCCAGTAGGACCGGGACCAGCAATCAGCCCCAGCATTTT.

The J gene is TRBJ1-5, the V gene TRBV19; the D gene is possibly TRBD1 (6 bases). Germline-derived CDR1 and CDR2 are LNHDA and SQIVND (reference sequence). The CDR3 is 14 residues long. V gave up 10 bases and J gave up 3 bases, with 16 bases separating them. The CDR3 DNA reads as TGTGCCACCACCTTGGGGGACACCAATCAGCCCCAGCATTTT. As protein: CATTLGDTNQPQHF.

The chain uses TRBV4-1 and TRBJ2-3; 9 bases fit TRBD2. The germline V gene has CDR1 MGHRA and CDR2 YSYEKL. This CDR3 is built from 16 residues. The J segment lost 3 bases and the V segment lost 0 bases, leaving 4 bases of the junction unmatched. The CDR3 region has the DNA TGCGCCAGCAGCCAAGAGGCGGGGGGGCCTACAGATACGCAGTATTTT. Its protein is CASSQEAGGPTDTQYF.

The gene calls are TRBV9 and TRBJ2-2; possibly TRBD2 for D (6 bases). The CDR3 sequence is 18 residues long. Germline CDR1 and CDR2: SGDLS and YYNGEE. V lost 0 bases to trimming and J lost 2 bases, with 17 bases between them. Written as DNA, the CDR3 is TGTGCCAGCAGCGTAGATCTGAGAGTGGGGGGTAACACCGGGGAGCTGTTTTTT. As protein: CASSVDLRVGGNTGELFF.

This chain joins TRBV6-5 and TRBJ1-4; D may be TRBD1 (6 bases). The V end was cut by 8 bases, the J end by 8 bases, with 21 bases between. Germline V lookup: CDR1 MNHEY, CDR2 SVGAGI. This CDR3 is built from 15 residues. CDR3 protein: CASRETGPRGEKLFF. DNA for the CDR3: TGTGCCAGCCGAGAGACGGGCCCGAGGGGGGAAAAACTGTTTTTT.

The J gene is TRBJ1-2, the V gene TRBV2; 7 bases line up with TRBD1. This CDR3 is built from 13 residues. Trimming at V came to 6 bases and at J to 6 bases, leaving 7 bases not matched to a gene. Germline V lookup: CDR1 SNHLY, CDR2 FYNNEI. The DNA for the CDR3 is TGTGCCAGCAGGGTAACAGGGGACGATGGCTACACCTTC. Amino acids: CASRVTGDDGYTF.

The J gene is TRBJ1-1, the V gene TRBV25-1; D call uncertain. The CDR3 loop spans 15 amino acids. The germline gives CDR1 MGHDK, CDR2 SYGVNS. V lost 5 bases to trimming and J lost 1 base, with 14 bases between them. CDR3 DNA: TGTGCCAGCAGTAGCGCAACTAACCCGAACACTGAAGCTTTCTTT. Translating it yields CASSSATNPNTEAFF.

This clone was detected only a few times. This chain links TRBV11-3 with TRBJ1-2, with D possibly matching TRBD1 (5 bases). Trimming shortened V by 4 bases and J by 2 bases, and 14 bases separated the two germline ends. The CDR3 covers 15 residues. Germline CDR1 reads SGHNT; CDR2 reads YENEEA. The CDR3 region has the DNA TGTGCCAGCAGCTCACCTTTGGGGCAAAACTATGGCTACACCTTC. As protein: CASSSPLGQNYGYTF.

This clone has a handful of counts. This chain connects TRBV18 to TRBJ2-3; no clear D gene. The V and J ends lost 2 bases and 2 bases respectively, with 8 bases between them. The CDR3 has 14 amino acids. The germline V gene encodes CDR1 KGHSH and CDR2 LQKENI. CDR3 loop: CASSPGFVTDTQYF. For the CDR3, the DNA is TGTGCCAGCTCACCAGGCTTTGTCACAGATACGCAGTATTTT.

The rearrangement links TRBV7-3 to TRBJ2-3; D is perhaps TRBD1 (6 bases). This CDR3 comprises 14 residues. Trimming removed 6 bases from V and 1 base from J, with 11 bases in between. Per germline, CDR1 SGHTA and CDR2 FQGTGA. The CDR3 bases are TGTGCCAGCAGTATCGGACAGCGCACAGATACGCAGTATTTT. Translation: CASSIGQRTDTQYF.

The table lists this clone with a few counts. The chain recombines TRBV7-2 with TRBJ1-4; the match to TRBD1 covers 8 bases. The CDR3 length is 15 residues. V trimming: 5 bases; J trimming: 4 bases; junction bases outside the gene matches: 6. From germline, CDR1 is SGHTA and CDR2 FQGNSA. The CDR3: CASSPRQGNNEKLFF. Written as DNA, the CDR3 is TGTGCCAGCAGCCCCAGACAGGGGAATAATGAAAAACTGTTTTTT.

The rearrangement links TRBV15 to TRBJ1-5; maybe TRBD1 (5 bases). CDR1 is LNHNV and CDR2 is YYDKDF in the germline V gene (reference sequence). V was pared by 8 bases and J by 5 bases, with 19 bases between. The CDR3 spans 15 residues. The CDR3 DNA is TGTGCCACCGACGATTATCGGGGCGCGCATCAGCCCCAGCATTTT. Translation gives CATDDYRGAHQPQHF.

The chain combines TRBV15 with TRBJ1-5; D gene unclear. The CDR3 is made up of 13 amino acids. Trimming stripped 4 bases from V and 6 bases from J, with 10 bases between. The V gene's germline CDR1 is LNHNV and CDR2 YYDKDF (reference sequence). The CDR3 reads CATSIWGGQPQHF. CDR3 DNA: TGTGCCACCAGCATCTGGGGAGGTCAGCCCCAGCATTTT.

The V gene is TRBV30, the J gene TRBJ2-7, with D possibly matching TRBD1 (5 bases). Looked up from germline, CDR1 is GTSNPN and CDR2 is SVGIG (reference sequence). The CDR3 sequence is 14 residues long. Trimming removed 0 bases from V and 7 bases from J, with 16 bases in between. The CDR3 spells CAWSVRQTSGEQYF. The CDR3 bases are TGTGCCTGGAGTGTACGACAGACCTCCGGGGAGCAGTACTTC.

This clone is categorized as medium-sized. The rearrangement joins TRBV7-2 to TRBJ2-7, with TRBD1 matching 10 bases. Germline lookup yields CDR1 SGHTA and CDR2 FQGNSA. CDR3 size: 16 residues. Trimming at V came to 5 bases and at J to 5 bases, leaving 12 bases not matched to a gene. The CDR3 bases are TGTGCCAGCAGCCCATATTCCGGGACAGGGGAACACGAGCAGTACTTC. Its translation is CASSPYSGTGEHEQYF.

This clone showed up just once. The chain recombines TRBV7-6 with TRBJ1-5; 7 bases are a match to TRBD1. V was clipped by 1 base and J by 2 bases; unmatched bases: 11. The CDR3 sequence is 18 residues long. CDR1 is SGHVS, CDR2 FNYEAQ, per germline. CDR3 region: CASSLGLEGARGNQPQHF. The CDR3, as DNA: TGTGCCAGCAGCTTAGGGCTTGAGGGGGCAAGGGGCAATCAGCCCCAGCATTTT. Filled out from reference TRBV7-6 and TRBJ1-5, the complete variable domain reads GAGVSQSPRYKVTKRGQDVALRCDPISGHVSLYWYRQALGQGPEFLTYFNYEAQQDKSGLPNDRFSAERPEGSISTLTIQRTEQRDSAMYRCASSLGLEGARGNQPQHFGDGTRLSIL.

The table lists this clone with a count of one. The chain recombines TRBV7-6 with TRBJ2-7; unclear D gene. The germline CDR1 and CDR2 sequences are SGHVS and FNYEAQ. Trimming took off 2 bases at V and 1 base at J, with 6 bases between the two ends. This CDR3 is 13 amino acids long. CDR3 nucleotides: TGTGCCAGCAGCTTATCGACTTCCTACGAGCAGTACTTC. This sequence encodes CASSLSTSYEQYF.

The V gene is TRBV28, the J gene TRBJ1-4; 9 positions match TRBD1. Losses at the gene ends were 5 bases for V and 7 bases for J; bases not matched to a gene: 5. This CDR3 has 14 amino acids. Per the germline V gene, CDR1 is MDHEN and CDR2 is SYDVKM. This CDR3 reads CASSLTGGSEKLFF. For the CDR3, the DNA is TGTGCCAGCAGTCTAACAGGGGGCAGTGAAAAACTGTTTTTT.

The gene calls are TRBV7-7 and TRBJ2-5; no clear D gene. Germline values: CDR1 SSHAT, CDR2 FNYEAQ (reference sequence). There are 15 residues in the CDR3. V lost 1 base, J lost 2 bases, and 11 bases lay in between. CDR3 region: CASSLGHAGQETQYF. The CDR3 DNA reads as TGTGCCAGCAGCTTAGGCCATGCAGGTCAAGAGACCCAGTACTTC. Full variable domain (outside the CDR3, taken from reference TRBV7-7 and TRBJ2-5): GAGVSQSPRYKVTKRGQDVTLRCDPISSHATLYWYQQALGQGPEFLTYFNYEAQPDKSGLPSDRFSAERPEGSISTLTIQRTEQRDSAMYRCASSLGHAGQETQYFGPGTRLLVL.

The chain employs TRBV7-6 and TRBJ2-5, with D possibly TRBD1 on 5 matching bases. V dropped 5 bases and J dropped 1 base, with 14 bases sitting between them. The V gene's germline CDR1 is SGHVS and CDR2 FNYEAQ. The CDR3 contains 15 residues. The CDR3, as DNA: TGTGCCAGCAGCCTAGGGCAGGGTGGCCAAGAGACCCAGTACTTC. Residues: CASSLGQGGQETQYF.

Here the CDR3 reads CASSSGSHTGELFF. The CDR3 nucleotides are TGTGCCAGCAGCTCCGGGAGCCACACCGGGGAGCTGTTTTTT. The chain combines TRBV6-5 with TRBJ2-2; perhaps TRBD2 as D (6 bases). This CDR3 is built from 14 residues. Trimming removed 6 bases at V and 3 bases at J, with 11 bases between. Germline assignment: CDR1 MNHEY and CDR2 SVGAGI.

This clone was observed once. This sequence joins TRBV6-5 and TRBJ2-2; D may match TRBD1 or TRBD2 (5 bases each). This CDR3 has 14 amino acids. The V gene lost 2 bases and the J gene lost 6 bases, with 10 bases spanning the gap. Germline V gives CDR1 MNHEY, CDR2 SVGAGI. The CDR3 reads CASSYEGRAGELFF. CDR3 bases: TGTGCCAGCAGTTACGAGGGACGGGCCGGGGAGCTGTTTTTT.

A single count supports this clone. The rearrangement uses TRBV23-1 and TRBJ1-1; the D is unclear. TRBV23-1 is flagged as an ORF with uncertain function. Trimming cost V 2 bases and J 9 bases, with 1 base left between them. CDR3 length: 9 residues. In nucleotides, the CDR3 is TGCGCCAGCAGTCAACAAGCTTTCTTT. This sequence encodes CASSQQAFF.

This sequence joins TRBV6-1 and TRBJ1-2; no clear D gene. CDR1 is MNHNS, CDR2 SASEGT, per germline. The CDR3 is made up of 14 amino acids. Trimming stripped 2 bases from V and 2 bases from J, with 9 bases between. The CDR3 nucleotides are TGTGCCAGCAGTGAATGGTTGGTCAACTATGGCTACACCTTC. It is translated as CASSEWLVNYGYTF.

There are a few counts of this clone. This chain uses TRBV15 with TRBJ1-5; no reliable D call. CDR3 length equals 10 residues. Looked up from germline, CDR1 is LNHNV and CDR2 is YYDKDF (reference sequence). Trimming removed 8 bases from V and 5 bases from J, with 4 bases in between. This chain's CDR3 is CATGDQPQHF. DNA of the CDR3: TGTGCCACCGGGGATCAGCCCCAGCATTTT.

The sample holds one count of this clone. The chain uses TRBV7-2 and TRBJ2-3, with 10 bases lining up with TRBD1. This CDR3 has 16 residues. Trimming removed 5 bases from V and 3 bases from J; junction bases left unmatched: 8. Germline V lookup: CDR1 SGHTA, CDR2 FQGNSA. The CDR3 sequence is CASSPASDRGTDTQYF. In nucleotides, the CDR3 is TGTGCCAGCAGCCCAGCCTCGGACAGGGGGACAGATACGCAGTATTTT.